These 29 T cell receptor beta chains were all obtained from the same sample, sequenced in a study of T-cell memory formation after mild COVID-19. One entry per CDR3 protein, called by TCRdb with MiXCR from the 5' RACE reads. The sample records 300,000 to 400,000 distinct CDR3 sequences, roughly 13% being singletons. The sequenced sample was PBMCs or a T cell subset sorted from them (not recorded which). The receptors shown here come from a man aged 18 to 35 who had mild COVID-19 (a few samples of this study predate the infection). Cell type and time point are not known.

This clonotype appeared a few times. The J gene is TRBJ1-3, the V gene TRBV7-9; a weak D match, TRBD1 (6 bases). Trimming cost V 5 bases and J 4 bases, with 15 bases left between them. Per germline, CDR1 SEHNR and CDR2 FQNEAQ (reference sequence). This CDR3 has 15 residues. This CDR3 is CASSLLYREGNTIYF. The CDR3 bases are TGTGCCAGCAGCCTCTTATACAGGGAAGGAAACACCATATATTTT. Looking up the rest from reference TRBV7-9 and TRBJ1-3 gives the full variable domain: DTGVSQNPRHKITKRGQNVTFRCDPISEHNRLYWYRQTLGQGPEFLTYFQNEAQLEKSRLLSDRFSAERPKGSFSTLEIQRTEQGDSAMYLCASSLLYREGNTIYFGEGSWLTVV.

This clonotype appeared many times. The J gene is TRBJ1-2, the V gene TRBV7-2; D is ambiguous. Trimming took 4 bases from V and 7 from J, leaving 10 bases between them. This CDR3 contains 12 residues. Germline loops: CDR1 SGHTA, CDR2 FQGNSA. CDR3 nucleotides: TGTGCCAGCAGCTCCCCCAGGCTTGGCTACACCTTC. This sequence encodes CASSSPRLGYTF. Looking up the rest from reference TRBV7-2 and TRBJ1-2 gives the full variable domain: GAGVSQSPSNKVTEKGKDVELRCDPISGHTALYWYRQSLGQGLEFLIYFQGNSAPDKSGLPSDRFSAERTGGSVSTLTIQRTQQEDSAVYLCASSSPRLGYTFGSGTRLTVV.

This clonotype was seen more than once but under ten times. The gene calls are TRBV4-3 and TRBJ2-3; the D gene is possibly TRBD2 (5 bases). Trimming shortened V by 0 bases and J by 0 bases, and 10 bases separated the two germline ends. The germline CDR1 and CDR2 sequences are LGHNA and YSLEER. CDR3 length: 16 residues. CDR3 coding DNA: TGCGCCAGCAGCCAAGAAAGCGGCCCTAGCACAGATACGCAGTATTTT. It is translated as CASSQESGPSTDTQYF.

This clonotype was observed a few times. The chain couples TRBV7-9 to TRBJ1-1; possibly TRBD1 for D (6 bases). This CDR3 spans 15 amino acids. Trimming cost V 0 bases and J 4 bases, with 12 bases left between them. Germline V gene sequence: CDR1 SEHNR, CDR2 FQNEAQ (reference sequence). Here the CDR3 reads CASSLASAGATEAFF. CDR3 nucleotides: TGTGCCAGCAGCTTAGCGTCGGCGGGGGCCACTGAAGCTTTCTTT.

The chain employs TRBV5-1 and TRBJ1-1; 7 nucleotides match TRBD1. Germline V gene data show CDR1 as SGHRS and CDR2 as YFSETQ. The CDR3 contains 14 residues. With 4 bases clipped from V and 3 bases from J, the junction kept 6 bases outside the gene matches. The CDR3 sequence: CASSRDSTDTEAFF. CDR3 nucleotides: TGCGCCAGCAGCAGGGACAGTACGGACACTGAAGCTTTCTTT.

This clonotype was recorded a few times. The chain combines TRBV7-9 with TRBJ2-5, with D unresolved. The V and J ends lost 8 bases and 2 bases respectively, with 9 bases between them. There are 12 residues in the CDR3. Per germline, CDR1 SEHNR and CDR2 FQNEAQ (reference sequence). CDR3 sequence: CASRRYQETQYF. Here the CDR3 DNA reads TGTGCCAGCCGACGTTATCAAGAGACCCAGTACTTC.

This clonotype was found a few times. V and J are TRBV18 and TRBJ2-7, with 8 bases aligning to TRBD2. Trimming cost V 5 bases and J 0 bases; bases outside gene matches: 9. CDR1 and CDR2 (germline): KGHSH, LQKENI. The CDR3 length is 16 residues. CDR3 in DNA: TGTGCCAGCTCATTCCTAAGCGGGGGCCCCTCCTACGAGCAGTACTTC. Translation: CASSFLSGGPSYEQYF.

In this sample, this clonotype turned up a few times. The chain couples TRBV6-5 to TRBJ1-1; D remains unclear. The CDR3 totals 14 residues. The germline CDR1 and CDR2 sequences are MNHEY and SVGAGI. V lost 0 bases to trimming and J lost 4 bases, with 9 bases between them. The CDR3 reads CASSYSRGRTEAFF. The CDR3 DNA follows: TGTGCCAGCAGTTACTCACGGGGTCGCACTGAAGCTTTCTTT.

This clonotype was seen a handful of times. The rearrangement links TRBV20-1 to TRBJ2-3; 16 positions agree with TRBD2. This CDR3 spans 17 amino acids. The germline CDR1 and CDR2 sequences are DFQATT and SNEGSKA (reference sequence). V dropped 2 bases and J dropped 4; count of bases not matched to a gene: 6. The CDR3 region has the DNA TGCAGTGCTAGAACCCCGGGACTAGCGGGGGGGCCAGATACGCAGTATTTT. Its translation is CSARTPGLAGGPDTQYF.

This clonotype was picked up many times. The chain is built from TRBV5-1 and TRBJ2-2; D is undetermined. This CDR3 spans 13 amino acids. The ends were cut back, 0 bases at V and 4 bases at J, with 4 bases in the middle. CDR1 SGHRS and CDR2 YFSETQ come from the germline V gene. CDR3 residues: CASSLVSTGELFF. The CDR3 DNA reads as TGCGCCAGCAGCTTGGTTAGCACCGGGGAGCTGTTTTTT.

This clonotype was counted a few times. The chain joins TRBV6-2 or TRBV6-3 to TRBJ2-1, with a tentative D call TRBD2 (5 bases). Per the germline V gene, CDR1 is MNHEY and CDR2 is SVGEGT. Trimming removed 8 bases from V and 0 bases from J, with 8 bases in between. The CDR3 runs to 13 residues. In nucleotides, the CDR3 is TGTGCCAGCGTGGCGGGCTCCTACAATGAGCAGTTCTTC. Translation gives CASVAGSYNEQFF.

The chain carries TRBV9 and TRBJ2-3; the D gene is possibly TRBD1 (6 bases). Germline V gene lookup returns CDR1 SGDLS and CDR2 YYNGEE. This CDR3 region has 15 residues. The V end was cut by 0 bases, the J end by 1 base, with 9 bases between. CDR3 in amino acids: CASSVEGEGTDTQYF. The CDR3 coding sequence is TGTGCCAGCAGCGTAGAGGGGGAAGGCACAGATACGCAGTATTTT.

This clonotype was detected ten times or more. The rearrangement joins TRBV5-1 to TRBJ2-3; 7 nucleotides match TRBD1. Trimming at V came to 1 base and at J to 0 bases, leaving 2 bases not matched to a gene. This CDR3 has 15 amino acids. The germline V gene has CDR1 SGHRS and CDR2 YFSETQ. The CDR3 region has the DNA TGCGCCAGCAGCTTGACAGGGGCTAGCACAGATACGCAGTATTTT. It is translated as CASSLTGASTDTQYF.

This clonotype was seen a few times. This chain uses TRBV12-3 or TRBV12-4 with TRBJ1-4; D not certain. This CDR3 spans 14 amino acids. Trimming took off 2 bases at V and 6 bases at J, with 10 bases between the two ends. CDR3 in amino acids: CASSLRVSDEKLFF. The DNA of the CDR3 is TGTGCCAGCAGTTTAAGGGTCTCCGATGAAAAACTGTTTTTT.

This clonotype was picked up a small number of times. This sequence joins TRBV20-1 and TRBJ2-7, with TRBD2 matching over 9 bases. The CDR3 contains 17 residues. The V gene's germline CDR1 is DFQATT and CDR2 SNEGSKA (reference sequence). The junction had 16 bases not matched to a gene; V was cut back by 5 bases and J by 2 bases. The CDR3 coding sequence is TGCAGTGCTGACTCCCATCGACCGACTAGCGGAACCTACGAGCAGTACTTC. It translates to CSADSHRPTSGTYEQYF.

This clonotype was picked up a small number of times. CDR3: CASSFDRSANYGYTF. In DNA form, the CDR3 reads TGTGCCAGCAGCTTCGACAGGTCCGCTAACTATGGCTACACCTTC. The gene calls are TRBV7-9 and TRBJ1-2, with D maybe TRBD1 (6 bases). The CDR3 runs to 15 residues. The V end lost 3 bases, the J end lost 0 bases, and 11 bases lay between the germline ends. Germline CDR1 is SEHNR and CDR2 is FQNEAQ (reference sequence).

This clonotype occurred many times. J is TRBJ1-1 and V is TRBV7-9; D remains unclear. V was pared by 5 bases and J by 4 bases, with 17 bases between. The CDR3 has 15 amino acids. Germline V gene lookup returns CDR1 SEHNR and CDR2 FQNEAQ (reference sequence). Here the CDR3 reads CASSPFRGSGTEAFF. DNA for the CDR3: TGTGCCAGCAGCCCGTTCCGGGGTTCGGGCACTGAAGCTTTCTTT.

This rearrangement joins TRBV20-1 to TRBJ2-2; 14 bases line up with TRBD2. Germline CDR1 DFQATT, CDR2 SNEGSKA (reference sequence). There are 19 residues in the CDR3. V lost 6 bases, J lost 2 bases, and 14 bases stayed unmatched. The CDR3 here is CSASQKGLAGDRNTGELFF. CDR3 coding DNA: TGCAGTGCCAGCCAAAAGGGACTAGCGGGGGACCGAAACACCGGGGAGCTGTTTTTT.

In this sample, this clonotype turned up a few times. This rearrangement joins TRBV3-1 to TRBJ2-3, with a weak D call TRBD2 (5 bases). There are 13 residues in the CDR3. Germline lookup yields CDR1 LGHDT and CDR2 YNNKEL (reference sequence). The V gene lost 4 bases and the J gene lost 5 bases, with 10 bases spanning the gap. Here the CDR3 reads CASSRELEDTQYF. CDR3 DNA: TGTGCCAGCAGCCGGGAACTAGAAGATACGCAGTATTTT.

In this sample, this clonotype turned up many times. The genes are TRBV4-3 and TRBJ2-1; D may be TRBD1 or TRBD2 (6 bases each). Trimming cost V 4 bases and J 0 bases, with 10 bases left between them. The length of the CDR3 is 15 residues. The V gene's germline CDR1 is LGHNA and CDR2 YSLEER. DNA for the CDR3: TGCGCCAGCAGCCGGCGGGACAACTCCTACAATGAGCAGTTCTTC. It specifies CASSRRDNSYNEQFF.

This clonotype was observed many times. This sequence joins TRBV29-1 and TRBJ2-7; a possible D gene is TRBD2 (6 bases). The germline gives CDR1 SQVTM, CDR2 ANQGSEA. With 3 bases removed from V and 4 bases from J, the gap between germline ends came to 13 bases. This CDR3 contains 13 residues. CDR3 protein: CSVETGEVYEQYF. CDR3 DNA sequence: TGCAGCGTTGAGACCGGGGAGGTTTACGAGCAGTACTTC.

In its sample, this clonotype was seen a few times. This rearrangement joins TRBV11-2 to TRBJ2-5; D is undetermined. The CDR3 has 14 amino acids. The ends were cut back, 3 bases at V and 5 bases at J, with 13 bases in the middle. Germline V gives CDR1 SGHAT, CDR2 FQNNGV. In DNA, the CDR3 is TGTGCCAGCAGCTTTAACGCTAGGTTTGAGACCCAGTACTTC. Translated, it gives CASSFNARFETQYF.

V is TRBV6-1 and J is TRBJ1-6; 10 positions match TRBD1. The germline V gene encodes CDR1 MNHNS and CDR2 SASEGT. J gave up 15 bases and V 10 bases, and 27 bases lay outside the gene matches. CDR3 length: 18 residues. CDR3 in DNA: TGTGCCACCACATTCCTACAATTGTCCCGGGACAGGGGTAGGCACCTCCACTTT. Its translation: CATTFLQLSRDRGRHLHF.

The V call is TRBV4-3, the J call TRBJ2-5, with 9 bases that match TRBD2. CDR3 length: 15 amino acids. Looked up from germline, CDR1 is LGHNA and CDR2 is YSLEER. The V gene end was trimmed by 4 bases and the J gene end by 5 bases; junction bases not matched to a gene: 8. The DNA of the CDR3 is TGCGCCAGCAGCCGCCACCAGCGGGGGGCGGAGACCCAGTACTTC. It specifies CASSRHQRGAETQYF.

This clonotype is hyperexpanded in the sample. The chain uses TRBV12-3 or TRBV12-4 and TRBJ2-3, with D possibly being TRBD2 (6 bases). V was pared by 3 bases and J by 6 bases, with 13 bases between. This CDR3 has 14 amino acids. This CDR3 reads CASSLGGVGDTQYF. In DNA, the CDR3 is TGTGCCAGCAGTTTGGGCGGGGTAGGGGATACGCAGTATTTT.

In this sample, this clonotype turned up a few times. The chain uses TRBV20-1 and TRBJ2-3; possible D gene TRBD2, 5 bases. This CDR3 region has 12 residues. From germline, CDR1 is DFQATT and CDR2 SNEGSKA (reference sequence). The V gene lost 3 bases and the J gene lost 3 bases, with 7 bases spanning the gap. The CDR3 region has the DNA TGCAGTGCTAGCGGGGAGACAGATACGCAGTATTTT. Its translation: CSASGETDTQYF.

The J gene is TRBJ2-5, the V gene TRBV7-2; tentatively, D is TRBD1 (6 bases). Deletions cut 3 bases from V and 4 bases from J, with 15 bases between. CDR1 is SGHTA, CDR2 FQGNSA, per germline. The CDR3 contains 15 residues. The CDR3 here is CASSFQGTGAETQYF. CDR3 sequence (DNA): TGTGCCAGCAGCTTTCAGGGGACCGGGGCAGAGACCCAGTACTTC.

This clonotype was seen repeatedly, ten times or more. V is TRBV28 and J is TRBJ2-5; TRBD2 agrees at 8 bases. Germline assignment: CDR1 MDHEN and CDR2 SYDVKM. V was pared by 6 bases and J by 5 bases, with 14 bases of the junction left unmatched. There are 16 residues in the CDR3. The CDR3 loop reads CASSPSPGGGFETQYF. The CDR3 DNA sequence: TGTGCCAGCAGCCCTTCCCCAGGCGGGGGGTTCGAGACCCAGTACTTC.

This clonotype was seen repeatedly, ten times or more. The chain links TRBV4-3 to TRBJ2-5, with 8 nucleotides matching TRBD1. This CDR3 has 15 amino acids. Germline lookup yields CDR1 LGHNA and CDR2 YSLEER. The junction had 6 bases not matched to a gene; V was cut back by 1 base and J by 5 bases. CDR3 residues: CASSQAQGVGETQYF. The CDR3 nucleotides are TGCGCCAGCAGCCAAGCACAGGGGGTCGGGGAGACCCAGTACTTC.